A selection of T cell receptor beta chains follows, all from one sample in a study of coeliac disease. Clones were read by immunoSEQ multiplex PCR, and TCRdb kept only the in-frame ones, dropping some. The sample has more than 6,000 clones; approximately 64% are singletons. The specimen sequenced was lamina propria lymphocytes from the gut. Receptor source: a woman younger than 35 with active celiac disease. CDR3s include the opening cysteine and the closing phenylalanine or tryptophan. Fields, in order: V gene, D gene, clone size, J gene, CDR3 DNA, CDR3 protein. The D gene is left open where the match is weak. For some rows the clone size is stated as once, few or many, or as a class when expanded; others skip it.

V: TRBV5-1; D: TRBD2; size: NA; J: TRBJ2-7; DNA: TGCGCCAGCAGCCCAAGTCCCGGGACTATGTTTTTGGAGCAGTACTTC; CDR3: CASSPSPGTMFLEQYF
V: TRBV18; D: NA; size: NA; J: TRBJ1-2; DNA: TGTGCCAGCTCACCCCTTGACAGCTCTCCTGGCTACACCTTC; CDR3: CASSPLDSSPGYTF
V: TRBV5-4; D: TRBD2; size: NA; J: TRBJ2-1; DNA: TGTGCCAGCAGTTTACCCGGGACTAGCGGGTACAATGAGCAGTTCTTC; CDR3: CASSLPGTSGYNEQFF
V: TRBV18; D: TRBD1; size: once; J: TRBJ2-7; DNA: TGTGCCAGCTCACCACTGACGACAGGGGCTGGTTACGAGCAGTACTTC; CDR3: CASSPLTTGAGYEQYF
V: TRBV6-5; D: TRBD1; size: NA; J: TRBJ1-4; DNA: TGTGCCAGCAGAAATACAGGGGTGAGAGAAAAACTGTTTTTT; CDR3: CASRNTGVREKLFF
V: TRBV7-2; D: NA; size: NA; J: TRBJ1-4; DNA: TGTGCCAGCAGCTTTTCAGAAACTAATGAAAAACTGTTTTTT; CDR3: CASSFSETNEKLFF
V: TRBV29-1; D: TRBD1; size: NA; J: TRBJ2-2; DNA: TGCAGCGTTGGACAGGGGGCACCCGGGGAGCTGTTTTTT; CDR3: CSVGQGAPGELFF
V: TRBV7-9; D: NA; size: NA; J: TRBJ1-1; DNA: TGTGCCAGCAGTTTCTTCGGACTAAACACTGAAGCTTTCTTT; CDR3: CASSFFGLNTEAFF
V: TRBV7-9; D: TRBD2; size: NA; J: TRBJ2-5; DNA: TGTGCCAGCAGCTTCGACCCGGGAGGTGACCAGTACTTC; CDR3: CASSFDPGGDQYF
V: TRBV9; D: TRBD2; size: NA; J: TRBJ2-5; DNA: TGTGCCAGCAGCACGGGGACTAGCTCACCACTGACCCAGTACTTC; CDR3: CASSTGTSSPLTQYF
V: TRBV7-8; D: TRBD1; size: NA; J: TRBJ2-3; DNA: TGTGCCAGCAGCCCACGGACAGGGGGTATAACAGATACGCAGTATTTT; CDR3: CASSPRTGGITDTQYF
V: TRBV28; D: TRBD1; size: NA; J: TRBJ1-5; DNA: TGTGCCAGCAGATCCCCGACAGGGGCTAACTTTCATAGCAATCAGCCCCAGCATTTT; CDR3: CASRSPTGANFHSNQPQHF
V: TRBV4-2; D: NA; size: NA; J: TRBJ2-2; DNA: TGTGCCAGCAGCCCGAATCCTGGACTCCTCGATCAGAGTACCGGGGGGCTGTTTTTT; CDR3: CASSPNPGLLDQSTGGLFF
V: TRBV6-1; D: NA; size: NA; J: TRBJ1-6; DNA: TGTGCCAGCAGTGAACTGCCAGGCGTGAGCTCCTATAATTCACCCCTCCACTTT; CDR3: CASSELPGVSSYNSPLHF
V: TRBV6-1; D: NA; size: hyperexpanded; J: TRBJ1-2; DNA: TGTGCCGGAGGGACTGATAATGGCTACACCTTC; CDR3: CAGGTDNGYTF
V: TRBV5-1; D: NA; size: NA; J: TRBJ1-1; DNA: TGCGCCAGCGGCGGGGGGCATCGTGGAACTGAAGCTTTCTTT; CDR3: CASGGGHRGTEAFF